This TCR beta chain comes out of a study of blood T cells in healthy people across ages. Study-level background: About one barcoded beta molecule per two T cells was the capture yield of template switching. Study-wide findings and caveats: Possibly, changes in expanded clonotypes were confounded because donor CMV status was unknown.

A J-beta primer mix and a sample-barcoded 5' primer were used in a second PCR of roughly 6 to 11 cycles. Unique molecular identifiers of 12 random nucleotides labeled each cDNA. TCRdb itself ran the 5' RACE reads through MiXCR, one entry per CDR3 protein. This table has approximately 1.5 million distinct CDR3 sequences, about 31% appearing once. Researchers isolated at least 7 million PBMCs per sample. Per germline, CDR1 DFQATT and CDR2 SNEGSKA (reference sequence). This CDR3 is built from 17 residues. Trimming left V 0 bases short and J 2 bases short, with 16 bases between. This clonotype has a handful of counts. As yet, its antigen is unknown.

The receptor was derived from a woman aged 25 to 39 in good health. Sequencing was performed on blood. The chain has TRBV20-1 and TRBJ1-4; TRBD1 is a possible D gene (5 bases). The CDR3 loop reads CSARDQGRERTNEKLFF. DNA for the CDR3: TGCAGTGCTAGAGATCAGGGCAGGGAAAGGACTAATGAAAAACTGTTTTTT.